What follows are 18 T cell receptor beta chains derived from one specimen sequenced in a study of shared clonotypes between healthy human individuals. Sequencing used immunoSEQ multiplex PCR; TCRdb keeps in-frame clones, though not all of them. The sample includes about 1.1 million clones, approximately 80% of them seen just once. The sample was memory CD4+ T cells from PBMCs. Subset in this sample: CD45RA-negative fraction. The receptors derive from a man aged 18 to 35 in good health. Some clones in this sample may be carry-over from other donors' samples.

The J gene is TRBJ1-4, the V gene TRBV29-1, with a possible D match to TRBD1 (6 bases). The V end was cut by 7 bases, the J end by 12 bases, with 15 bases between. CDR3 length: 11 residues. Per germline, CDR1 SQVTM and CDR2 ANQGSEA. CDR3 nucleotide sequence: TGCAGCGCTGGGTCCCCAGGGGAACTGTTTTTT. This sequence encodes CSAGSPGELFF.

The rearrangement links TRBV7-9 to TRBJ2-3; 7 bases fit TRBD2. The CDR3 covers 17 residues. V trimming: 5 bases; J trimming: 4 bases; junction bases outside the gene matches: 15. CDR1 is SEHNR and CDR2 is FQNEAQ in the germline V gene (reference sequence). CDR3: CASSLPPGRERADTQYF. The CDR3 coding sequence is TGTGCCAGCAGCCTCCCGCCGGGGCGGGAGAGGGCAGATACGCAGTATTTT.

The J gene is TRBJ1-1, the V gene TRBV5-1; D not resolved. Trimming took off 2 bases at V and 3 bases at J, with 11 bases between the two ends. From germline, CDR1 is SGHRS and CDR2 YFSETQ. This CDR3 comprises 14 residues. The CDR3: CASSLKGSDTEAFF. CDR3 bases: TGCGCCAGCAGCTTAAAGGGATCGGACACTGAAGCTTTCTTT. Using reference TRBV5-1 and TRBJ1-1 for the parts outside the CDR3, the full variable domain is KAGVTQTPRYLIKTRGQQVTLSCSPISGHRSVSWYQQTPGQGLQFLFEYFSETQRNKGNFPGRFSGRQFSNSRSEMNVSTLELGDSALYLCASSLKGSDTEAFFGQGTRLTVV.

The V call is TRBV29-1, the J call TRBJ2-3, with 10 positions matching TRBD1. Trimming at V came to 6 bases and at J to 2 bases, leaving 8 bases not matched to a gene. The CDR3 extends over 15 amino acids. Germline V gives CDR1 SQVTM, CDR2 ANQGSEA. CDR3 bases: TGCAGCGTCCCGTGGACAGGGGGGTCCACAGATACGCAGTATTTT. It codes for CSVPWTGGSTDTQYF.

The table lists this clone with a count of one. V usage is TRBV19 and J usage is TRBJ2-5, with 9 bases matching TRBD2. Germline values: CDR1 LNHDA, CDR2 SQIVND (reference sequence). CDR3 size: 13 residues. J gave up 11 bases and V 5 bases, and 9 bases lay outside the gene matches. CDR3 protein: CASSVGGRVEQYF. The CDR3 nucleotides are TGTGCCAGTAGTGTAGGCGGGAGGGTTGAGCAGTACTTC.

The chain uses TRBV13 and TRBJ2-7; 10 bases align to TRBD1. V shed 2 bases, J shed 4 bases, and the junction held 5 bases outside the gene matches. CDR1 and CDR2 (germline): PRHDT, FYEKMQ (reference sequence). The CDR3 totals 15 residues. Here the CDR3 reads CASSLPGQGPYEQYF. The CDR3 DNA sequence: TGTGCCAGCAGCTTACCGGGACAGGGGCCTTACGAGCAGTACTTC.

The chain combines TRBV6-1 with TRBJ1-4; D is perhaps TRBD1 (6 bases). The CDR3 covers 14 residues. CDR1 MNHNS and CDR2 SASEGT come from the germline V gene. V dropped 10 bases and J dropped 7 bases, with 19 bases sitting between them. CDR3 protein: CATILQGFGEKLFF. The CDR3 DNA is TGTGCCACCATACTACAGGGTTTCGGTGAAAAACTGTTTTTT.

The chain recombines TRBV6-1 with TRBJ2-1; TRBD1 matches at 9 bases. This CDR3 region has 15 residues. With V trimmed by 6 bases and J by 6 bases, 9 bases remained unmatched. Germline V gene sequence: CDR1 MNHNS, CDR2 SASEGT. The chain's CDR3 is CASRARTGDANEQFF. CDR3 DNA: TGTGCCAGCAGAGCCCGGACAGGGGATGCCAATGAGCAGTTCTTC.

In its sample, this clone was seen once. The chain joins TRBV5-1 to TRBJ1-3; a possible D gene is TRBD1 (6 bases). The CDR3 spans 16 residues. With 0 bases removed from V and 0 bases from J, the gap between germline ends came to 10 bases. Germline V gives CDR1 SGHRS, CDR2 YFSETQ. The CDR3 spells CASSLEGDLSGNTIYF. In nucleotides, the CDR3 is TGCGCCAGCAGCTTGGAGGGGGACCTCTCTGGAAACACCATATATTTT.

V gene TRBV6-6 combines with J gene TRBJ1-2; no clear D gene. Germline lookup yields CDR1 MNHNY and CDR2 SVGAGI (reference sequence). This CDR3 is built from 11 residues. Between the trimmed V and J ends, which lost 6 bases and 8 bases, there was a span of 10 bases. The CDR3 nucleotides are TGTGCCAGCAGGGCCGGGTTCGGCTACACCTTC. It specifies CASRAGFGYTF.

The V and J genes are TRBV6-6 and TRBJ2-5; 9 nucleotides agree with TRBD2. The ends lost 6 bases at V and 0 bases at J; junction bases unmatched: 5. This CDR3 comprises 15 residues. Germline CDR1 MNHNY, CDR2 SVGAGI (reference sequence). The CDR3 loop is CASRVAGEHQETQYF. The CDR3 DNA reads as TGTGCCAGCAGGGTAGCGGGAGAGCACCAAGAGACCCAGTACTTC.

As to this clone: Other DNA sequences in the sample encode the same CDR3. V is TRBV7-2 and J is TRBJ1-5; D uncertain. Germline CDR1 SGHTA, CDR2 FQGNSA. V was cut by 2 bases and J by 2 bases, with 7 bases left in between. This CDR3 has 14 residues. This CDR3 is CASSLSTGNQPQHF. CDR3 nucleotide sequence: TGTGCCAGCAGCTTAAGTACCGGCAATCAGCCCCAGCATTTT.

The rearrangement uses TRBV9 and TRBJ1-1; D may be TRBD1 (5 bases). Germline CDR1 is SGDLS and CDR2 is YYNGEE. This CDR3 contains 15 residues. The V end lost 3 bases, the J end lost 3 bases, and 15 bases lay between the germline ends. The CDR3 region has the DNA TGTGCCAGCAGCGCCGACAGCACCCCCTACACTGAAGCTTTCTTT. This translates into CASSADSTPYTEAFF.

Details on this clone: A far larger clone is off by one base, so a read error is likely. The J gene is TRBJ2-1, the V gene TRBV7-8; D is unresolved. This CDR3 is built from 12 residues. Germline V lookup: CDR1 SGHVS, CDR2 FQNEAQ. For the CDR3, the DNA is TGTGCCAGCAGCTTGGATGCTAATGGGCAGTTCTTC. As protein: CASSLDANGQFF.

The chain joins TRBV7-2 to TRBJ2-3; D is unclear. The CDR3 has 13 amino acids. Looked up from germline, CDR1 is SGHTA and CDR2 is FQGNSA. Between the trimmed V and J ends, which lost 8 bases and 0 bases, there was a span of 9 bases. The CDR3 DNA reads TGTGCCAGCGGCGGAGTTAGCACAGATACGCAGTATTTT. This translates into CASGGVSTDTQYF.

This chain uses TRBV21-1 with TRBJ2-7; the listed D gene, TRBD2, was not tested against the DNA. TRBV21-1 counts as a pseudogene. The CDR3 loop spans 15 amino acids. This CDR3 reads CASSNELAGDEEQYF. The DNA for the CDR3 is TGTGCCAGCAGCAATGAACTAGCGGGAGACGAGGAGCAGTACTTC.

This clone has a single count. CDR3 nucleotides: TGTGCCAGCAGCATAAGACAGGGAGGGACTGAAGCTTTCTTT. Translating it yields CASSIRQGGTEAFF. V gene TRBV7-8 combines with J gene TRBJ1-1; 7 bases agree with TRBD1. Germline-derived CDR1 and CDR2 are SGHVS and FQNEAQ. V gave up 5 bases and J gave up 5 bases; unmatched junction bases: 8. The CDR3 is made up of 14 amino acids.

The chain employs TRBV30 and TRBJ2-2; no clear D gene. This CDR3 has 14 amino acids. Trimming removed 0 bases at V and 2 bases at J, with 7 bases between. Germline loops: CDR1 GTSNPN, CDR2 SVGIG (reference sequence). CDR3 residues: CAWSVLTNTGELFF. CDR3 bases: TGTGCCTGGAGTGTACTAACCAACACCGGGGAGCTGTTTTTT.